This T cell receptor beta chain was identified in a study of T cell changes during pregnancy in multiple sclerosis. Trimming took 2 bases from V and 7 from J; bases not matched to a gene: 8. CDR1 MDHEN and CDR2 SYDVKM come from the germline V gene. This CDR3 has 15 amino acids. Sequencing used immunoSEQ multiplex PCR; TCRdb keeps in-frame clones, though not all of them. This sample has over 50,000 clones, with around 90% found just once. Sequencing used peripheral blood, obtained in the first trimester of pregnancy. The chain is built from TRBV28 and TRBJ2-5; 9 bases map to TRBD2. The receptor was derived from a female donor with multiple sclerosis, enrolled in a pregnancy study. The CDR3 sequence: CASSLSEREVWTQYF. CDR3 nucleotide sequence: TGTGCCAGCAGTTTAAGCGAGCGGGAGGTTTGGACCCAGTACTTC.